The 21 T cell receptor beta chains given below trace back to one sample, sequenced in a study of blood T cells in healthy people across ages. Next came a second PCR, run for about 6 to 12 cycles, which used a sample-barcoded 5' primer along with a J-beta primer mix. TCRdb re-derived calls from the 5' RACE reads in MiXCR, one entry per CDR3 protein. The data hold 850,000 to 1,000,000 distinct CDR3 sequences, with roughly half observed a single time. What was sequenced was blood. These receptors were collected from a woman aged 55-69 years in good health.

In this sample, this clonotype turned up a few times. The genes are TRBV11-3 and TRBJ1-2; TRBD1 is a possible D gene (6 bases). The germline V gene has CDR1 SGHNT and CDR2 YENEEA. The CDR3 runs 19 residues. V was shortened by 3 bases and J by 0 bases, with 23 bases between the two germline ends. The DNA of the CDR3 is TGTGCCAGCAGCTTTAGGGGAAGACAGGAGGTCCTAGCTAACTATGGCTACACCTTC. This codes for CASSFRGRQEVLANYGYTF.

In the case of this clonotype: With a much larger clone just one base away, this may be a read error. J is TRBJ2-3 and V is TRBV7-9, with no clear D. This CDR3 comprises 14 residues. From germline, CDR1 is SEHNR and CDR2 FQNEAQ (reference sequence). CDR3 in amino acids: CTSSLVGGPDTQYF. The DNA of the CDR3 is TGTACCAGCAGCTTAGTAGGCGGCCCAGATACGCAGTATTTT.

The sample holds a few counts of this clonotype. This chain uses TRBV20-1 with TRBJ2-3, with 9 bases that match TRBD2. This CDR3 is 14 amino acids long. V lost 1 base and J lost 7; bases outside the gene matches: 6. CDR1 and CDR2 from the germline V gene are DFQATT and SNEGSKA (reference sequence). Written as DNA, the CDR3 is TGCAGTGCTAGAGTTGGGCTAGCGGGATATACGCAGTATTTT. Amino acids: CSARVGLAGYTQYF.

The V gene is TRBV15, the J gene TRBJ2-5, with D uncertain. This CDR3 has 15 amino acids. V shed 0 bases and J shed 3 bases, with 11 bases lying between them. Germline V gene data show CDR1 as LNHNV and CDR2 as YYDKDF (reference sequence). CDR3 DNA: TGTGCCACCAGCAGAGATCTTGTGGGAAAAGAGACCCAGTACTTC. Translating it yields CATSRDLVGKETQYF.

The sample holds a few counts of this clonotype. V and J are TRBV28 and TRBJ1-6; D gene uncertain. Germline V CDR1 and CDR2: MDHEN, SYDVKM. CDR3 length: 15 amino acids. Trimming left V 5 bases short and J 14 bases short, with 22 bases between. Here the CDR3 reads CASSPRTKWEITLHF. CDR3 DNA: TGTGCCAGCAGTCCGCGAACTAAGTGGGAGATCACCCTCCACTTT.

This clonotype has only a few counts. The rearrangement uses TRBV6-5 and TRBJ1-2, with 9 positions matching TRBD1. V lost 6 bases to trimming and J lost 1 base; unmatched junction nucleotides: 3. The V gene's germline CDR1 is MNHEY and CDR2 SVGAGI. The CDR3 runs to 14 residues. CDR3 sequence: CASSRTGVNYGYTF. In DNA form, the CDR3 reads TGTGCCAGCAGCAGGACAGGGGTTAACTATGGCTACACCTTC.

CDR3 in DNA: TGTGCCAGCAGCGATGGCTCCCCCTCTGGGGCCAACGTCCTGACTTTC. The encoded protein is CASSDGSPSGANVLTF. V is TRBV5-4 and J is TRBJ2-6; D remains unclear. Trimming took 4 bases from V and 0 from J, leaving 11 bases between them. The germline V gene encodes CDR1 SGHNT and CDR2 YYREEE (reference sequence). The length of the CDR3 is 16 residues.

The rearrangement joins TRBV28 to TRBJ2-4; possibly TRBD1 or TRBD2 for D (5 bases each). This CDR3 comprises 15 residues. Germline CDR1 reads MDHEN; CDR2 reads SYDVKM. The V gene lost 4 bases and the J gene lost 0 bases, with 10 bases spanning the gap. This chain's CDR3 is CASSSLGGAKNIQYF. In DNA form, the CDR3 reads TGTGCCAGCAGTTCCCTTGGGGGAGCCAAAAACATTCAGTACTTC.

This chain joins TRBV6-2 or TRBV6-3 and TRBJ2-7; 9 positions agree with TRBD1. CDR1 and CDR2 from the germline V gene are MNHEY and SVGEGT. V lost 7 bases and J lost 2; bases outside the gene matches: 12. The CDR3 totals 16 residues. The chain's CDR3 is CASTPGLGQGPYEQYF. The CDR3 region has the DNA TGTGCCAGCACTCCCGGTTTGGGACAGGGACCCTACGAGCAGTACTTC.

The V gene is TRBV12-3 or TRBV12-4, the J gene TRBJ2-3; 7 bases match TRBD2. The V and J ends lost 4 bases and 2 bases, in that order; junction bases with no gene match: 3. The CDR3 has 14 amino acids. CDR3: CASSSGLTTDTQYF. The DNA of the CDR3 is TGTGCCAGCAGTTCGGGACTAACCACAGATACGCAGTATTTT.

V usage is TRBV30 and J usage is TRBJ2-2, with D unclear. CDR3 length: 13 amino acids. V lost 5 bases and J lost 0, with 7 bases in between. Per germline, CDR1 GTSNPN and CDR2 SVGIG (reference sequence). The CDR3: CAWEVPNTGELFF. The CDR3 bases are TGTGCCTGGGAGGTTCCGAACACCGGGGAGCTGTTTTTT.

V and J are TRBV20-1 and TRBJ2-7, with TRBD2 matching over 8 bases. Germline CDR1 reads DFQATT; CDR2 reads SNEGSKA (reference sequence). The CDR3 length is 15 residues. Trimming cost V 1 base and J 3 bases; bases outside gene matches: 8. This CDR3 reads CSARVPGLEFYEQYF. The CDR3 region has the DNA TGCAGTGCTAGAGTTCCGGGACTAGAATTCTACGAGCAGTACTTC.

The chain combines TRBV20-1 with TRBJ2-4; unclear D gene. The V end lost 6 bases, the J end lost 6 bases, and 15 bases lay between the germline ends. Germline loops: CDR1 DFQATT, CDR2 SNEGSKA (reference sequence). The CDR3 contains 13 residues. CDR3 bases: TGCAGTGCCACGTTAGCAGACCGAAACATTCAGTACTTC. It encodes CSATLADRNIQYF.

The chain uses TRBV5-1 and TRBJ1-2; D remains unclear. V lost 4 bases, J lost 4 bases, and 11 bases lay in between. Germline CDR1 and CDR2: SGHRS and YFSETQ. This CDR3 is 13 amino acids long. For the CDR3, the DNA is TGCGCCAGCAGCGCTGGCAGCCTCTATGGCTACACCTTC. Protein product: CASSAGSLYGYTF.

A few counts support this clonotype. This chain links TRBV3-1 with TRBJ1-6; D perhaps matches TRBD1 (5 bases). Trimming took 4 bases from V and 17 from J, leaving 15 bases between them. This CDR3 spans 12 amino acids. In germline, CDR1 is LGHDT, CDR2 YNNKEL (reference sequence). The CDR3 is CASSRSGTYVHF. The CDR3, as DNA: TGTGCCAGCAGCCGATCCGGGACCTACGTCCACTTT.

The chain recombines TRBV3-1 with TRBJ2-1; D perhaps matches TRBD2 (6 bases). V lost 5 bases, J lost 6 bases, and 11 bases lay in between. Germline assignment: CDR1 LGHDT and CDR2 YNNKEL (reference sequence). The CDR3 totals 13 residues. The CDR3 bases are TGTGCCAGCAGCTTACGACTAGTCAATGAGCAGTTCTTC. It encodes CASSLRLVNEQFF.

V is TRBV6-2 or TRBV6-3 and J is TRBJ2-1; 10 bases are shared with TRBD1. V dropped 10 bases and J dropped 8; count of bases not matched to a gene: 11. Germline CDR1 is MNHEY and CDR2 is SVGEGT. The length of the CDR3 is 14 residues. CDR3 sequence (DNA): TGTGCCACAACCGGACAGGGGGTTCAGGATGAGCAGTTCTTC. Amino acid sequence: CATTGQGVQDEQFF.

This clonotype was observed a few times. The V gene is TRBV9, the J gene TRBJ2-5, with 7 bases fitting TRBD1. Germline CDR1 is SGDLS and CDR2 is YYNGEE. The length of the CDR3 is 11 residues. V lost 4 bases and J lost 11; bases outside the gene matches: 5. The CDR3: CASSSGQEQYF. CDR3 nucleotide sequence: TGTGCCAGCAGCAGCGGACAGGAGCAGTACTTC.

This chain links TRBV2 with TRBJ1-6; possible D gene TRBD1, 5 bases. The CDR3 has 15 amino acids. V was shortened by 4 bases and J by 5 bases, with 12 bases between the two germline ends. Germline CDR1 SNHLY, CDR2 FYNNEI. The CDR3, as DNA: TGTGCCAGCAGTGTTAGAGGAGGGGATAATTCACCCCTCCACTTT. This encodes CASSVRGGDNSPLHF.

In its sample, this clonotype was seen a few times. The V and J genes are TRBV7-2 and TRBJ1-4, with TRBD1 as a possible D gene (5 bases). Germline V gene data show CDR1 as SGHTA and CDR2 as FQGNSA. The germline V and J ends were trimmed by 0 bases and 2 bases, with 7 bases remaining between them. The CDR3 sequence is 15 residues long. Here the CDR3 reads CASSLAWGTNEKLFF. Here the CDR3 DNA reads TGTGCCAGCAGCTTAGCCTGGGGGACTAATGAAAAACTGTTTTTT.

This clonotype is a singleton in its sample. V and J are TRBV28 and TRBJ2-5, with TRBD2 identical over 9 bases. Losses at the gene ends were 5 bases for V and 4 bases for J; bases not matched to a gene: 5. CDR1 is MDHEN, CDR2 SYDVKM, per germline. The CDR3 consists of 14 residues. CDR3 nucleotide sequence: TGTGCCAGCAGTACCGAACTAGCGGGAGAGACCCAGTACTTC. Its translation is CASSTELAGETQYF.